A single sample is the source of the 17 T cell receptor beta chains below, sequenced in a study of blood T cell repertoires in COVID-19 (dated by TCRdb to the early 2020s). Library preparation used the immunoSEQ multiplex PCR assay. Imported from immuneACCESS, the table was reduced by TCRdb to in-frame sequences with V and J called. These copies leave out some clones; in studies compared against another copy, an unresolved V gene accounts for under half, and the cause of the remainder is not known. In this sample the table shows fewer than 300,000 clones, 91% of which occur a single time. 2.2% of the sample is in the top ten clones. The source material was peripheral blood. The receptors derive from a woman aged 25 to 39 with COVID-19, enrolled during active disease.

This clone was detected a few times. The chain has TRBV19 and TRBJ2-1, with TRBD2 matching over 11 bases. V lost 5 bases and J lost 3; bases outside the gene matches: 6. This CDR3 has 16 residues. CDR1 is LNHDA and CDR2 is SQIVND in the germline V gene (reference sequence). In nucleotides, the CDR3 is TGTGCCAGTAGTCCTAGCGGGAGGACCCTCTACAATGAGCAGTTCTTC. This codes for CASSPSGRTLYNEQFF.

V is TRBV19 and J is TRBJ1-6, with TRBD1 matching over 10 bases. The CDR3 length is 14 residues. CDR1 is LNHDA, CDR2 SQIVND, per germline (reference sequence). V shed 2 bases and J 9 bases; nucleotides not matched to a gene: 1. The CDR3 DNA is TGTGCCAGTAGTATACGGGACAGGGGTTCACCCCTCCACTTT. Translating it yields CASSIRDRGSPLHF.

V is TRBV29-1 and J is TRBJ2-7; 9 bases match TRBD2. Trimming at V came to 7 bases and at J to 7 bases, leaving 8 bases not matched to a gene. Germline V gives CDR1 SQVTM, CDR2 ANQGSEA. The CDR3 spans 12 residues. CDR3 coding DNA: TGCAGCGCCACCCGGACTAGCGATGAGCAGTACTTC. Translation: CSATRTSDEQYF.

Only one count was recorded for this clone. The chain links TRBV28 to TRBJ1-6; D unresolved. Trimming took 2 bases from V and 8 from J, leaving 10 bases between them. The CDR3 has 14 amino acids. Looked up from germline, CDR1 is MDHEN and CDR2 is SYDVKM. CDR3: CASSLPIQDSPLHF. CDR3 sequence (DNA): TGTGCCAGCAGTTTACCAATCCAGGATTCACCCCTCCACTTT.

This clone was seen a single time. The CDR3 sequence is CASSQEGQDYQPQHF. The CDR3, as DNA: TGCGCCAGCAGCCAAGAAGGACAGGACTATCAGCCCCAGCATTTT. The chain carries TRBV4-1 and TRBJ1-5, with 7 positions matching TRBD1. V lost 0 bases, J lost 5 bases, and 4 bases stayed unmatched. Germline V gene sequence: CDR1 MGHRA, CDR2 YSYEKL. The CDR3 totals 15 residues.

The gene calls are TRBV30 and TRBJ2-1; TRBD2 aligns across 12 bases. This CDR3 spans 17 amino acids. J gave up 3 bases and V 0 bases, and 6 bases lay outside the gene matches. Germline V gives CDR1 GTSNPN, CDR2 SVGIG (reference sequence). As DNA, the CDR3 is TGTGCCTGGAGTGTCCCCGGACTAGCGGGAAGCTACAATGAGCAGTTCTTC. Translation gives CAWSVPGLAGSYNEQFF.

The chain combines TRBV29-1 with TRBJ2-3, with 13 bases aligning to TRBD2. The CDR3 is 15 residues long. V was pared by 7 bases and J by 5 bases, with 9 bases of the junction left unmatched. In germline, CDR1 is SQVTM, CDR2 ANQGSEA. CDR3 coding DNA: TGCAGCGCAGCCGGACTAGCGGGAGATAAAGATACGCAGTATTTT. Amino acids: CSAAGLAGDKDTQYF.

The V and J genes are TRBV25-1 and TRBJ1-6; 7 bases align to TRBD1. The CDR3 totals 15 residues. Germline loops: CDR1 MGHDK, CDR2 SYGVNS. V dropped 6 bases and J dropped 5; count of bases not matched to a gene: 7. The CDR3 region has the DNA TGTGCCAGCAGAGCCGCCGGGACAGATAATTCACCCCTCCACTTT. It yields the protein CASRAAGTDNSPLHF.

CDR3 DNA sequence: TGTGCCAGCAGCCCCCGGGGGCTAGCGGGATTCTACGAGCAGTACTTC. Its protein product is CASSPRGLAGFYEQYF. This chain joins TRBV3-1 (or the pseudogene TRBV3-2) and TRBJ2-7, with 9 positions matching TRBD2. CDR3 size: 16 residues. Germline trimming cut 4 bases from V and 3 bases from J; bases unmatched to any gene: 10. CDR1 and CDR2 (germline): LGHDT, YNNKEL (reference sequence).

The rearrangement uses TRBV7-2 and TRBJ1-2, with TRBD1 matching 10 bases. Germline loops: CDR1 SGHTA, CDR2 FQGNSA. This CDR3 spans 16 amino acids. V was clipped by 2 bases and J by 4 bases; unmatched bases: 7. The CDR3 DNA reads as TGTGCCAGCAGCTTACGCGGAAGGACAGGGGGCTATGGCTACACCTTC. Translated, it gives CASSLRGRTGGYGYTF. The full variable domain, with the rest looked up from reference TRBV7-2 and TRBJ1-2, is GAGVSQSPSNKVTEKGKDVELRCDPISGHTALYWYRQSLGQGLEFLIYFQGNSAPDKSGLPSDRFSAERTGGSVSTLTIQRTQQEDSAVYLCASSLRGRTGGYGYTFGSGTRLTVV.

This clone was recorded only once. The rearrangement uses TRBV15 and TRBJ1-5; a possible D gene is TRBD1 (6 bases). CDR3 length equals 15 residues. CDR1 is LNHNV, CDR2 YYDKDF, per germline (reference sequence). Trimming pared 3 bases from V and 4 bases from J, leaving 13 bases between. The CDR3 bases are TGTGCCACCAGCAGGGACAGCCGAGGGAATCAGCCCCAGCATTTT. As protein: CATSRDSRGNQPQHF.

V gene TRBV18 combines with J gene TRBJ1-1, with TRBD1 identical over 10 bases. V was clipped by 3 bases and J by 4 bases; unmatched bases: 2. CDR3 length: 14 residues. Germline CDR1 is KGHSH and CDR2 is LQKENI. The chain's CDR3 is CASSPGQGITEAFF. The CDR3 nucleotides are TGTGCCAGCTCACCGGGACAGGGGATCACTGAAGCTTTCTTT. Looking up the rest from reference TRBV18 and TRBJ1-1 gives the full variable domain: NAGVMQNPRHLVRRRGQEARLRCSPMKGHSHVYWYRQLPEEGLKFMVYLQKENIIDESGMPKERFSAEFPKEGPSILRIQQVVRGDSAAYFCASSPGQGITEAFFGQGTRLTVV.

The chain links TRBV9 to TRBJ2-7; possibly TRBD2 for D (6 bases). Trimming took 0 bases from V and 3 from J, leaving 10 bases between them. Germline CDR1 SGDLS, CDR2 YYNGEE. The CDR3 length is 14 residues. The CDR3 spells CASSVGRDFYEQYF. The CDR3 bases are TGTGCCAGCAGCGTAGGAAGGGACTTCTACGAGCAGTACTTC.

This clone was detected only once. The chain has TRBV5-1 and TRBJ1-3; D unclear. V shed 0 bases and J shed 0 bases, with 13 bases lying between them. Germline lookup yields CDR1 SGHRS and CDR2 YFSETQ. This CDR3 region has 17 residues. CDR3 nucleotides: TGCGCCAGCAGCTTGGAATACAACACCAACTCTGGAAACACCATATATTTT. Translated: CASSLEYNTNSGNTIYF.

The chain couples TRBV6-5 to TRBJ1-1; D might be TRBD1 (5 bases). This CDR3 is 14 amino acids long. Trimming shortened V by 7 bases and J by 1 base, and 13 bases separated the two germline ends. Germline loops: CDR1 MNHEY, CDR2 SVGAGI. CDR3: CASKLGVSNTEAFF. DNA of the CDR3: TGTGCCAGCAAGTTAGGGGTCTCGAACACTGAAGCTTTCTTT.

The chain combines TRBV29-1 with TRBJ1-1, with 8 bases fitting TRBD1. V shed 3 bases and J 0 bases; nucleotides not matched to a gene: 6. CDR1 is SQVTM and CDR2 is ANQGSEA in the germline V gene. There are 15 residues in the CDR3. The CDR3 sequence: CSVDPAGQVNTEAFF. As DNA, the CDR3 is TGCAGCGTTGACCCCGCGGGACAGGTGAACACTGAAGCTTTCTTT.

The chain links TRBV20-1 to TRBJ2-5; 8 positions match TRBD1. This CDR3 has 11 amino acids. Germline V gene sequence: CDR1 DFQATT, CDR2 SNEGSKA (reference sequence). V gave up 3 bases and J gave up 10 bases; unmatched junction bases: 4. CDR3 bases: TGCAGTGCTAGGGGCGGGACAGGCCAGTACTTC. Amino acid sequence: CSARGGTGQYF.